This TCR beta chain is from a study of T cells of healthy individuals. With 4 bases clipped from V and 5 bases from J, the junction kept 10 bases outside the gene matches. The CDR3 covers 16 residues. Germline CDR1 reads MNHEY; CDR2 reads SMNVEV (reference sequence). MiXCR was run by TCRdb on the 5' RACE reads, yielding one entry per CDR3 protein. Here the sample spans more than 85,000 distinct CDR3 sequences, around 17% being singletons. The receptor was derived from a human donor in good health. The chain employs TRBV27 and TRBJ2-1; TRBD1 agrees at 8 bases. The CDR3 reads CASSSSGGGYDNEQFF. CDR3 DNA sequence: TGTGCCAGCAGTTCCTCAGGGGGCGGGTACGACAATGAGCAGTTCTTC.